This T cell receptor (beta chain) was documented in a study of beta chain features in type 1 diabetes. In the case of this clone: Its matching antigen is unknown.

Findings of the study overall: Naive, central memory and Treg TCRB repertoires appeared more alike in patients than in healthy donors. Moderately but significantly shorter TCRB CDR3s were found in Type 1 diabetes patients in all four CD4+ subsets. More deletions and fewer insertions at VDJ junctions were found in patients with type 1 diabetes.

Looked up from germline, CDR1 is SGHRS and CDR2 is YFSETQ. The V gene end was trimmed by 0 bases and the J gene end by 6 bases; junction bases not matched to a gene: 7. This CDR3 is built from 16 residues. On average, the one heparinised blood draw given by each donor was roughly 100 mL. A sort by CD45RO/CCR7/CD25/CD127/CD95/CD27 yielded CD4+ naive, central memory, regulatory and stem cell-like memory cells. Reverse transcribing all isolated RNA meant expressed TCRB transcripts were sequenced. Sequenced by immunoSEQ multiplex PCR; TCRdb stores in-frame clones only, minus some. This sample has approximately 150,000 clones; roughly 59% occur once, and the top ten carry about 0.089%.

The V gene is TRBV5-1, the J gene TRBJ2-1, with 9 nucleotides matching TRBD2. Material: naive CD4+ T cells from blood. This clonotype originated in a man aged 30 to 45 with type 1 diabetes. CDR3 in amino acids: CASSLGGSGGSNEQFF. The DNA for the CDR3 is TGCGCCAGCAGCTTGGGTGGTAGCGGGGGCTCCAATGAGCAGTTCTTC.